The subject of this entry is one TCR beta chain. Its cognate antigen is unknown. Germline CDR1 reads MNHEY; CDR2 reads SVGAGI. This CDR3 has 13 amino acids. The V end lost 5 bases, the J end lost 4 bases, and 9 bases lay between the germline ends. This specimen comes from a study of early T cells in non-severe SARS-CoV-2 infection. Study background: RNA in bulk from unsorted whole blood was sequenced, and chains were unpaired. Study conclusions and caveats: Matching with VDJdb favored anti-spike CD8 responses (missing private and CD4 specificities).

Individual cDNA molecules were tagged with unique molecular identifiers. TCRdb itself ran the 5' RACE reads through MiXCR, one entry per CDR3 protein. This sample has fewer than 100,000 distinct CDR3 sequences; roughly 12% occur once, and the top ten carry 3.4%. The rearrangement joins TRBV6-5 to TRBJ1-5; D gene uncertain. The source of this sequence is an adult who was a healthcare worker with PCR-confirmed SARS-CoV-2 infection or an uninfected control (not recorded which). Sequencing was carried out using whole blood. The chain's CDR3 is CASSRQPNQPQHF. CDR3 in DNA: TGTGCCAGCAGTCGACAACCAAATCAGCCCCAGCATTTT.